This entry is about one TCR beta chain. In this sample, this clonotype turned up many times. The target of this receptor is not known. No clone much larger than this one lies a single base away; base qualities are absent. In the germline V gene, CDR1 corresponds to MNHNS and CDR2 to SASEGT. V drops 5 bases and J drops 5 bases, leaving 15 bases in between. The CDR3 spans 14 residues, from the cysteine through the phenylalanine. The CDR3 DNA has 42 bases and is translated from base 1. Ophthalmopathy patients had moderately to severely active disease, with a Clinical Activity Score of 3 or more, a NOSPECS grade of 4 or more, and a disease duration of less than 3 months. Any patient with an uncontrolled infection, another autoimmune disease, pregnancy or lactation was excluded. Diagnoses relied on clinical symptoms, serum thyroxine and TRAb, thyroid ultrasound and orbital computed tomography. PBMCs were isolated from 7.5 to 10 ml of fresh peripheral blood by Ficoll-Paque density gradient centrifugation. Total RNA was extracted using Trizol reagent, and RNA quality was assessed on an Agilent 2100 Bioanalyzer.

The TCR beta CDR3 regions were amplified from RNA transcripts. For the first round of RT-PCR on the TCR CDR3, the HTBI primer set was used together with the Qiagen OneStep RT-PCR kit. Libraries were constructed in a second round of multiplex PCR, after which size selection and purification were carried out. Libraries were sequenced paired-end with 100 bp reads on an Illumina HiSeq2000. In the paper's pipeline: SOAPnuke was used to process the raw data, removing reads that contained adapters or uncalled bases, had a mean Phred below 15, or lacked an exact match to the constant primer or identifier. High-quality paired reads were merged using COPE v1.2.5, and each unique nucleotide sequence was defined as a clonotype. MiTCR v1.1 was used to align the clonotypes against IMGT TRBV, TRBD and TRBJ reference segments. The analysis included only V-J combinations with a frequency above 0.0001, which together covered more than 98% of the repertoires. A TCS score was defined as the ratio of F50 (clonal expansion) to E x V (chaos), with BLOSUM62-based TCRdist applied between CDR3 peptides within each V-J. Welch's t-statistics and random forest reduced around 520 V-J features to 13, which were used in a naive Bayes classifier (R e1071). Clones were called with MiXCR by TCRdb after fastp trimmed the public reads at Q25, and only in-frame beta chains were retained. Rows with a matching CDR3 protein are joined into one entry that keeps the most common DNA and genes. These V and J calls are TCRdb output, not the study's own analysis. The sample table shows approximately 410,000 distinct CDR3 sequences, and around 15% are seen once. The ten biggest clones cover roughly an eighth of the sample.

This record belongs to a study of T cells in Graves' hyperthyroidism and ophthalmopathy (dated by TCRdb to about 2019). With respect to the entire study: Peripheral blood samples were taken at the time of initial diagnosis, prior to any treatment. A discovery cohort of fewer than 110 patients, approximately 44 with Graves' ophthalmopathy and more than 55 with stable Graves' hyperthyroidism, was used to find distinguishing TCR V-J signatures. After blood sampling, hyperthyroidism patients were treated with methimazole at a starting dose of 30 mg daily, and ophthalmopathy patients were treated with high-dose intravenous methylprednisolone. In addition, the study compared T-cell repertoires in thyroid tissue and in blood from five or six Graves' hyperthyroidism patients. An independent validation cohort of about 20 hyperthyroidism patients and 17 patients who later progressed to ophthalmopathy tested prospective prediction of ophthalmopathy. TCR Vbeta CDR3 sequencing of 140 or so peripheral blood samples (over 40 ophthalmopathy, roughly 72 hyperthyroidism and 17 progressor patients) is reported in the paper. The 85 to 100 discovery patients were randomly split 7:3 into training and test sets.

What the authors observed across the whole study: Most expanded thyroid clonotypes (frequency above 0.001) were also detected in blood, suggesting blood repertoires may reflect thyroid immune responses. No statistical method was used to fix the sample size in advance, and group allocation was not hidden from the investigators. In validation, the model predicted progression to ophthalmopathy with just under 71% sensitivity and around 72% specificity, a median of around 6.6 months before onset. A 13 V-J signature model separated ophthalmopathy from stable hyperthyroidism, with over 85% sensitivity and roughly 82% specificity in cross-validation and 80%/75% in testing.

Sequenced: blood. This clonotype originated in a man aged 18-30 years with Graves' ophthalmopathy. The chain joins TRBV6-1 to TRBJ1-2; D gene: possibly TRBD1, on 6 matching bases. The CDR3 reads CASSSDSRWYGYTF. The DNA sequence reads TGTGCCAGCAGTTCGGACAGTCGCTGGTATGGCTACACCTTC.